One sample yielded the 20 T cell receptor beta chains listed below, sequenced in a study of T cell responses to AZD1222 COVID-19 vaccine. Some clones are missing from TCRdb's copy, which holds only in-frame ones; the method was immunoSEQ multiplex PCR. The data hold 60,000 to 65,000 clones, with roughly 84% observed a single time. Sequences were derived from peripheral blood, sampled on day 0 of AZD1222 vaccination. The origin of the receptors is an adult in good health.

This clone is termed large. The chain has TRBV7-8 and TRBJ1-1; D perhaps matches TRBD1 (5 bases). CDR1 is SGHVS, CDR2 FQNEAQ, per germline. The V end lost 5 bases, the J end lost 4 bases, and 14 bases lay between the germline ends. The CDR3 loop spans 14 amino acids. Written as DNA, the CDR3 is TGTGCCAGCAGCGTTAGCCAGGGTCTCACTGAAGCTTTCTTT. Protein sequence: CASSVSQGLTEAFF. The variable domain in full, with the rest retrieved from reference TRBV7-8 and TRBJ1-1, is GAGVSQSPRYKVAKRGQDVALRCDPISGHVSLFWYQQALGQGPEFLTYFQNEAQLDKSGLPSDRFFAERPEGSVSTLKIQRTQQEDSAVYLCASSVSQGLTEAFFGQGTRLTVV.

A few counts support this clone. The chain combines TRBV18 with TRBJ1-6; D ambiguous. The CDR3 spans 14 residues. The V end lost 3 bases, the J end lost 9 bases, and 12 bases lay between the germline ends. Germline V CDR1 and CDR2: KGHSH, LQKENI. In DNA form, the CDR3 reads TGTGCCAGCTCACCCTGGCATATCAGTTCACCCCTCCACTTT. It encodes CASSPWHISSPLHF.

CDR3 coding DNA: TGCGCCAGCAGCTTGGACTCAGGGTTGGATGGCTACACCTTC. Translation gives CASSLDSGLDGYTF. The rearrangement links TRBV5-1 to TRBJ1-2, with D perhaps TRBD1 (5 bases). In germline, CDR1 is SGHRS, CDR2 YFSETQ. The V end lost 0 bases, the J end lost 6 bases, and 12 bases lay between the germline ends. CDR3 length: 14 amino acids. The full variable domain, in which reference TRBV5-1 and TRBJ1-2 provide the parts outside the CDR3, is KAGVTQTPRYLIKTRGQQVTLSCSPISGHRSVSWYQQTPGQGLQFLFEYFSETQRNKGNFPGRFSGRQFSNSRSEMNVSTLELGDSALYLCASSLDSGLDGYTFGSGTRLTVV.

The V and J genes are TRBV21-1 and TRBJ1-1; the table names TRBD1, a call not compared with the DNA. TRBV21-1 is a recognized pseudogene. The CDR3 has 14 amino acids. The CDR3 DNA is TGTGCCAGCAGCCGCGTGTCGTGTACAGCTGAAGCTTTCTTT. This codes for CASSRVSCTAEAFF.

This chain links TRBV20-1 with TRBJ2-7; D remains ambiguous. The CDR3 is 11 residues long. Trimming stripped 6 bases from V and 0 bases from J, with 6 bases between. Germline V gene data show CDR1 as DFQATT and CDR2 as SNEGSKA (reference sequence). CDR3 sequence: CSAASSYEQYF. The CDR3 DNA sequence: TGCAGTGCGGCGAGCTCCTACGAGCAGTACTTC.

In this sample, this clone turned up a few times. V is TRBV3-1 (or the pseudogene TRBV3-2) and J is TRBJ2-7; D might be TRBD1 (5 bases). Trimming removed 4 bases at V and 4 bases at J, with 11 bases between. In germline, CDR1 is LGHDT, CDR2 YNNKEL (reference sequence). The CDR3 contains 13 residues. CDR3 sequence reads: CASSRRSGYEQYF. The DNA of the CDR3 is TGTGCCAGCAGCCGCAGGTCAGGGTACGAGCAGTACTTC.

The gene calls are TRBV5-6 and TRBJ2-2; unclear D gene. Germline V gives CDR1 SGHDT, CDR2 YYEEEE. The CDR3 loop spans 16 amino acids. V lost 0 bases, J lost 0 bases, and 9 bases lay in between. The CDR3, as DNA: TGTGCCAGCAGCTTGGTCGCAGATACGAACACCGGGGAGCTGTTTTTT. This gives the protein CASSLVADTNTGELFF. The variable domain in full, with the rest retrieved from reference TRBV5-6 and TRBJ2-2, is DAGVTQSPTHLIKTRGQQVTLRCSPKSGHDTVSWYQQALGQGPQFIFQYYEEEERQRGNFPDRFSGHQFPNYSSELNVNALLLGDSALYLCASSLVADTNTGELFFGEGSRLTVL.

The V call is TRBV4-3, the J call TRBJ1-5; no firm D call. The CDR3 loop spans 16 amino acids. Trimming removed 0 bases from V and 1 base from J, with 10 bases in between. Germline CDR1 is LGHNA and CDR2 is YSLEER. In DNA, the CDR3 is TGCGCCAGCAGCCAAGATCCGGCCGGGAGCAATCAGCCCCAGCATTTT. This translates into CASSQDPAGSNQPQHF.

To note about this clone: Relative to the germline gene, one junction end is altered; a read error may explain this. The CDR3 bases are TGCAGCGAGGGCCACCCCCGGTTCGAGTTCCCCTTC. It specifies CSEGHPRFEFPF. The chain couples TRBV29-1 to TRBJ2-7; D uncertain. The germline gives CDR1 SQVTM, CDR2 ANQGSEA. The CDR3 loop spans 12 amino acids.

The chain uses TRBV5-1 and TRBJ1-2; D is perhaps TRBD1 (6 bases). Trimming cost V 0 bases and J 3 bases, with 9 bases left between them. This CDR3 comprises 14 residues. The germline gives CDR1 SGHRS, CDR2 YFSETQ. The CDR3 reads CASSLEGHDYGYTF. CDR3 sequence (DNA): TGCGCCAGCAGCTTGGAGGGACACGACTATGGCTACACCTTC.

This clone was seen only a few times. The same CDR3 also results from other DNA sequences found in this sample. The rearrangement uses TRBV5-1 and TRBJ1-2; tentative D call: TRBD1 (6 bases). Trimming left V 0 bases short and J 4 bases short, with 10 bases between. Germline values: CDR1 SGHRS, CDR2 YFSETQ. This CDR3 has 14 amino acids. Written as DNA, the CDR3 is TGCGCCAGCAGCTTGGCCACAGGGTCCTATGGCTACACCTTC. This sequence encodes CASSLATGSYGYTF.

The chain has TRBV11-2 and TRBJ2-5; 8 positions agree with TRBD2. This CDR3 contains 15 residues. J lost 4 bases, V lost 4 bases, and 8 bases had no gene match. The germline V gene has CDR1 SGHAT and CDR2 FQNNGV. The DNA of the CDR3 is TGTGCCAGCAGCTCCATTGCGCGGGGGGTAGAGACCCAGTACTTC. It yields the protein CASSSIARGVETQYF. Using reference TRBV11-2 and TRBJ2-5 for the parts outside the CDR3, the full variable domain is EAGVAQSPRYKIIEKRQSVAFWCNPISGHATLYWYQQILGQGPKLLIQFQNNGVVDDSQLPKDRFSAERLKGVDSTLKIQPAKLEDSAVYLCASSSIARGVETQYFGPGTRLLVL.

This rearrangement joins TRBV11-2 to TRBJ2-7; 8 bases fit TRBD1. The ends lost 0 bases at V and 2 bases at J; junction bases unmatched: 9. This CDR3 is built from 17 residues. Germline CDR1 is SGHAT and CDR2 is FQNNGV. CDR3 loop: CASSLDWWDRNAYEQYF. The CDR3 DNA sequence: TGTGCCAGCAGCTTAGATTGGTGGGACAGGAATGCCTACGAGCAGTACTTC.

The chain links TRBV7-6 to TRBJ1-5; tentative D call: TRBD1 (5 bases). The CDR3 is 13 residues long. V lost 5 bases, J lost 3 bases, and 8 bases lay in between. Germline V gene data show CDR1 as SGHVS and CDR2 as FNYEAQ. The CDR3 is CASSLDNNQPQHF. CDR3 coding DNA: TGTGCCAGCAGCCTGGACAACAATCAGCCCCAGCATTTT.

This clone was detected only a few times. The chain is built from TRBV6-6 and TRBJ1-3, with D hard to call. Germline CDR1 and CDR2: MNHNY and SVGAGI (reference sequence). V was pared by 7 bases and J by 0 bases, with 10 bases between. The CDR3 spans 14 residues. In nucleotides, the CDR3 is TGTGCCAGCATCCAAGGGAGCTCTGGAAACACCATATATTTT. Translation gives CASIQGSSGNTIYF.

The chain employs TRBV6-4 and TRBJ2-7, with D maybe TRBD1 (5 bases). With 0 bases removed from V and 0 bases from J, the gap between germline ends came to 15 bases. This CDR3 comprises 17 residues. Looked up from germline, CDR1 is MRHNA and CDR2 is SNTAGT. The CDR3, as DNA: TGTGCCAGCAGTGACTCGTATGACAGCCTGACCTCCTACGAGCAGTACTTC. This sequence encodes CASSDSYDSLTSYEQYF.

CDR3 coding DNA: TGTGCCAGCAGGCAAGATTTGAACACTGAAGCTTTCTTT. Protein sequence: CASRQDLNTEAFF. This chain connects TRBV6-6 to TRBJ1-1; D gene unclear. This CDR3 region has 13 residues. The V and J ends lost 6 bases and 0 bases respectively, with 8 bases between them. From germline, CDR1 is MNHNY and CDR2 SVGAGI (reference sequence).

V is TRBV3-1 (or the pseudogene TRBV3-2) and J is TRBJ1-5, with D unresolved. The V end lost 4 bases, the J end lost 1 base, and 11 bases lay between the germline ends. The CDR3 consists of 15 residues. The V gene's germline CDR1 is LGHDT and CDR2 YNNKEL (reference sequence). CDR3 in DNA: TGTGCCAGCAGCCTCCATCAAGGAAGCAATCAGCCCCAGCATTTT. This gives the protein CASSLHQGSNQPQHF.

This chain connects TRBV29-1 to TRBJ2-3; D is uncertain. The V gene's germline CDR1 is SQVTM and CDR2 ANQGSEA. Trimming cost V 7 bases and J 3 bases, with 17 bases left between them. The CDR3 is made up of 14 amino acids. The CDR3 loop reads CSAKRQQYTDTQYF. The CDR3 nucleotides are TGCAGCGCCAAACGACAACAGTATACAGATACGCAGTATTTT.

This clone showed up just once. V usage is TRBV6-6 and J usage is TRBJ1-6; D gene uncertain. Trimming took off 0 bases at V and 8 bases at J, with 11 bases between the two ends. Germline loops: CDR1 MNHNY, CDR2 SVGAGI (reference sequence). The CDR3 is made up of 15 amino acids. The CDR3 nucleotides read TGTGCCAGCAGTTACTCGCCGGTTACGGATTCACCCCTCCACTTT. It yields the protein CASSYSPVTDSPLHF.